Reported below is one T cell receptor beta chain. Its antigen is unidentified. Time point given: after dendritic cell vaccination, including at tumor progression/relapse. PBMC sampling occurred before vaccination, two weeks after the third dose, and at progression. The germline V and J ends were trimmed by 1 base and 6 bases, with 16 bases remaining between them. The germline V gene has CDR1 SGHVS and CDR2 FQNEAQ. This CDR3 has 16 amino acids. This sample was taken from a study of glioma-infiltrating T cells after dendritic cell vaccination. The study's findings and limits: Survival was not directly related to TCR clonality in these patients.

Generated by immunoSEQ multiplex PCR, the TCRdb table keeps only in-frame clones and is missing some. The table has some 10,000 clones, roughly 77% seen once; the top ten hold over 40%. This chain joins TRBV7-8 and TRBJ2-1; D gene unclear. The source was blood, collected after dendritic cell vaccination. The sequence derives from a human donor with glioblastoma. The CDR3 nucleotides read TGTGCCAGCAGCTTAGACCCCACCCTAACGGGCAATGAGCAGTTCTTC. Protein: CASSLDPTLTGNEQFF.